Below, 4 T cell receptor beta chains from the same sample are listed, as sequenced in a study of shared clonotypes between healthy human individuals. Naive CD8 cells were CD45RO-negative, positively selected for CCR7, excluding terminally differentiated effector memory CD45RA+ cells. Generated by immunoSEQ multiplex PCR, the TCRdb table keeps only in-frame clones and is missing some. The sample shows hundreds of thousands of clones, 95% to 97% of them seen only once. Sequenced sample: naive CD8+ T cells sorted from blood. Receptor source: a woman aged 25 to 39 in good health.

This rearrangement joins TRBV10-1 to TRBJ2-7, with TRBD1 matching over 9 bases. This CDR3 spans 12 amino acids. The germline V gene has CDR1 WNHNN and CDR2 SYGVQD (reference sequence). The CDR3 DNA reads TGCGCACAGCCGGGACAGGGCTACGAGCAGTACTTC. Its translation is CAQPGQGYEQYF.

The V gene is TRBV15, the J gene TRBJ2-7; D could derive from TRBD1 or TRBD2 (6 bases each). This CDR3 spans 14 amino acids. CDR1 and CDR2 (germline): LNHNV, YYDKDF (reference sequence). Trimming took off 5 bases at V and 6 bases at J, with 17 bases between the two ends. CDR3 nucleotides: TGTGCCACCAGCTCCTGGTCGGGGGCTCGCGAGCAGTACTTC. Translation: CATSSWSGAREQYF. Variable domain in full (rest from reference TRBV15 and TRBJ2-7): DAMVIQNPRYQVTQFGKPVTLSCSQTLNHNVMYWYQQKSSQAPKLLFHYYDKDFNNEADTPDNFQSRRPNTSFCFLDIRSPGLGDTAMYLCATSSWSGAREQYFGPGTRLTVT.

The genes are TRBV7-9 and TRBJ1-1; 7 bases align to TRBD1. The J segment lost 3 bases and the V segment lost 5 bases, leaving 6 bases of the junction unmatched. CDR3 length: 14 residues. Germline V lookup: CDR1 SEHNR, CDR2 FQNEAQ (reference sequence). The CDR3 is CASSIPTGDTEAFF. DNA for the CDR3: TGTGCCAGCAGCATACCAACAGGGGACACTGAAGCTTTCTTT.

The V gene is TRBV5-1, the J gene TRBJ1-1; 7 bases align to TRBD1. The ends lost 0 bases at V and 11 bases at J; junction bases unmatched: 10. Per germline, CDR1 SGHRS and CDR2 YFSETQ. The CDR3 length is 14 residues. The CDR3 nucleotides are TGCGCCAGCAGCTTGGTCAGCGGAGGGGGCGAGGCTTTCTTT. Protein sequence: CASSLVSGGGEAFF.